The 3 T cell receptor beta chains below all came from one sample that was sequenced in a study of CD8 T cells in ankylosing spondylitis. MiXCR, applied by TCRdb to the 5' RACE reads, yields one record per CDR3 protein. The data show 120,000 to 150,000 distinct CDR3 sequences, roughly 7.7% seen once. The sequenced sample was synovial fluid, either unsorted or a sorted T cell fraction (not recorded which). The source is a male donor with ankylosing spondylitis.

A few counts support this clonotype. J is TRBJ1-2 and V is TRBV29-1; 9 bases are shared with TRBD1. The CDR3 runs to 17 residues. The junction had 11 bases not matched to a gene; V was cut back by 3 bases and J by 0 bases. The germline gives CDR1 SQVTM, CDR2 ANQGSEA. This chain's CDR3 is CSVDGPGQGNPNYGYTF. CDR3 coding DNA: TGCAGCGTTGACGGCCCGGGACAGGGCAACCCTAACTATGGCTACACCTTC.

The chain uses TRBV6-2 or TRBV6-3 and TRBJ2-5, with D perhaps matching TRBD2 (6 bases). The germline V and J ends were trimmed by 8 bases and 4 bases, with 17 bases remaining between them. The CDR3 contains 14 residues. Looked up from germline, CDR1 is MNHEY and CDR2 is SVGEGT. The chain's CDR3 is CASGGLRLTETQYF. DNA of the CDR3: TGTGCCAGCGGAGGGCTTCGCCTTACAGAGACCCAGTACTTC.

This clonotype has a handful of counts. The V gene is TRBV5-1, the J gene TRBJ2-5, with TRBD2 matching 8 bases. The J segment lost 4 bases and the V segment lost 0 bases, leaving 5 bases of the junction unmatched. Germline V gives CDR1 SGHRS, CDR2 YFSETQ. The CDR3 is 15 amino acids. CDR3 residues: CASSLVSAGGETQYF. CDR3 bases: TGCGCCAGCAGCTTGGTGTCGGCGGGAGGAGAGACCCAGTACTTC.